This T cell receptor beta chain is from a study of blood T cell repertoires in COVID-19. In the study overall: Material from acute and convalescent COVID-19 was sourced from the United States, Italy and Spain. PBMCs, B-cell-depleted T cells, or T cells were the source of the cDNA or gDNA that made up the material.

Assay used: immunoSEQ multiplex PCR; TCRdb lists only in-frame clones, some missing. The sample comprises 120,000 or so clones, roughly four fifths of which are singletons, and 12% rests with the top ten. V was cut by 6 bases and J by 8 bases, with 16 bases left in between. From germline, CDR1 is MDHEN and CDR2 SYDVKM. This CDR3 contains 13 residues. Sequenced input: peripheral blood. This sequence joins TRBV28 and TRBJ1-1, with D perhaps matching TRBD1 (5 bases). The clonotype comes from a man in his 60s with acute or convalescent COVID-19. In DNA, the CDR3 is TGTGCCAGCAGCGGGGGTGGGGCGGGAGAAGCTTTCTTT. Translating gives CASSGGGAGEAFF.